This TCR beta chain was recovered during a study of blood T cell repertoires in COVID-19. For the study at large: Sources were T cells, B-cell-depleted T cells, or PBMCs; the material itself was cDNA or gDNA.

Original processing notes: Reference gene primer amplification yielded estimated nucleated cell counts. Sequencing used immunoSEQ multiplex PCR; TCRdb keeps in-frame clones, though not all of them. The V and J calls and the clone size are those of that table, but D and trimming were determined from the DNA. Found here are around 310,000 clones, 90% of them singletons; the top ten hold around 0.98%. From germline, CDR1 is MNHEY and CDR2 SMNVEV (reference sequence). V lost 5 bases, J lost 2 bases, and 10 bases stayed unmatched. CDR3 length: 17 amino acids. Enrollment of patients from Seattle took place during active infection, with longitudinal follow-up.

V gene TRBV27 combines with J gene TRBJ1-5, with 9 bases aligning to TRBD1. Sequenced material: peripheral blood. This TCR came from a woman aged 35 to 49 with COVID-19, enrolled during active disease. CDR3 sequence (DNA): TGTGCCAGCAGTACCGGGACAGGGTATTATGGCAATCAGCCCCAGCATTTT. It specifies CASSTGTGYYGNQPQHF.